These 9 T cell receptor beta chains were all obtained from the same sample, sequenced in a study of T cell repertoires in cytomegalovirus infection. TCRdb ran MiXCR on the reads and lists one entry per CDR3 protein. Seen here are 510,000 or so distinct CDR3 sequences, around a quarter observed once, and the top ten hold roughly an eighth. The sequencing input was PBMCs. Receptors were obtained from a human donor in good health (CMV status not recorded). Some clones in this sample may be carry-over from other donors' samples.

This clonotype was counted many times. The rearrangement links TRBV7-2 to TRBJ2-1; D might be TRBD2 (5 bases). V lost 5 bases to trimming and J lost 7 bases, with 18 bases between them. The CDR3 runs to 15 residues. Per the germline V gene, CDR1 is SGHTA and CDR2 is FQGNSA. The CDR3 DNA reads TGTGCCAGCAGCCCGCCCGGGTTCCGGAGGAATGAGCAGTTCTTC. Translating gives CASSPPGFRRNEQFF.

V is TRBV30 and J is TRBJ1-2; 7 bases map to TRBD1. After removal of 2 bases from V and 2 bases from J, the junction contained 8 bases not matched to a gene. Germline V lookup: CDR1 GTSNPN, CDR2 SVGIG (reference sequence). The CDR3 runs to 15 residues. CDR3 in amino acids: CAWSMAGTANYGYTF. The CDR3 bases are TGTGCCTGGAGTATGGCCGGGACAGCGAACTATGGCTACACCTTC.

Only a few counts were recorded for this clonotype. V usage is TRBV6-1 and J usage is TRBJ2-3; tentative D call: TRBD2 (6 bases). The germline V and J ends were trimmed by 5 bases and 2 bases, with 17 bases remaining between them. CDR3 length: 16 residues. Germline values: CDR1 MNHNS, CDR2 SASEGT. CDR3 sequence: CASSFRDSTPTDTQYF. CDR3 in DNA: TGTGCCAGCAGTTTCCGGGACTCGACCCCCACAGATACGCAGTATTTT.

The CDR3 region is CASSVGLAGVNEQFF. In DNA, the CDR3 is TGTGCCAGCAGCGTAGGACTAGCGGGAGTCAATGAGCAGTTCTTC. The chain recombines TRBV9 with TRBJ2-1; the match to TRBD2 covers 12 bases. Per the germline V gene, CDR1 is SGDLS and CDR2 is YYNGEE. The CDR3 is 15 residues long. Germline trimming cut 0 bases from V and 6 bases from J; bases unmatched to any gene: 1.

This clonotype was seen a handful of times. The V and J genes are TRBV6-2 or TRBV6-3 and TRBJ2-7; 10 bases match TRBD2. With 2 bases clipped from V and 7 bases from J, the junction kept 5 bases outside the gene matches. Germline V gene lookup returns CDR1 MNHEY and CDR2 SVGEGT. This CDR3 spans 14 amino acids. The CDR3 loop reads CASSYSGRAGEQYF. In nucleotides, the CDR3 is TGTGCCAGCAGTTACAGCGGGAGGGCCGGTGAGCAGTACTTC.

The chain has TRBV6-2 or TRBV6-3 and TRBJ2-6; 7 positions match TRBD1. With 5 bases clipped from V and 0 bases from J, the junction kept 4 bases outside the gene matches. CDR3 length equals 16 residues. Germline V gives CDR1 MNHEY, CDR2 SVGEGT. The CDR3 nucleotides are TGTGCCAGCAGTAAATACAGGGGCTCTGGGGCCAACGTCCTGACTTTC. As protein: CASSKYRGSGANVLTF.

CDR3 sequence (DNA): TGTGCCACCAGCAGAGATAGGGGGATCCAAGAGACCCAGTACTTC. Translated, it gives CATSRDRGIQETQYF. The chain joins TRBV15 to TRBJ2-5; possibly TRBD1 for D (6 bases). There are 15 residues in the CDR3. The V gene's germline CDR1 is LNHNV and CDR2 YYDKDF (reference sequence). V gave up 0 bases and J gave up 1 base, with 9 bases separating them.

The chain links TRBV28 to TRBJ2-7; 10 nucleotides agree with TRBD2. The CDR3 sequence is 15 residues long. V was clipped by 7 bases and J by 5 bases; unmatched bases: 11. Germline CDR1 is MDHEN and CDR2 is SYDVKM. DNA of the CDR3: TGTGCCAGCACTGGACTAGCGGAGGGGGACCACGAGCAGTACTTC. Its translation is CASTGLAEGDHEQYF.

The V gene is TRBV28, the J gene TRBJ1-5, with TRBD1 as a possible D gene (6 bases). CDR1 MDHEN and CDR2 SYDVKM come from the germline V gene. CDR3 length: 15 residues. Trimming removed 5 bases at V and 1 base at J, with 12 bases between. CDR3 nucleotides: TGTGCCAGCAGTCTCACAGGGATCAGCAATCAGCCCCAGCATTTT. Translating gives CASSLTGISNQPQHF.